The 25 T cell receptor beta chains reported below all come from one sample, sequenced in a study of cytomegalovirus exposure and HLA in healthy donors. The PCR used 60 Vbeta and 13 Jbeta primers. The repertoire was sequenced with immunoSEQ multiplex PCR; TCRdb's copy has only in-frame clones and lacks some. The data contain under 200,000 clones, roughly 88% of them singletons. Input material: PBMCs. Source of these receptors: a man aged 18 to 30 in good health and CMV-seropositive.

This rearrangement joins TRBV6-1 to TRBJ1-6, with 8 bases that match TRBD1. Germline lookup yields CDR1 MNHNS and CDR2 SASEGT. This CDR3 contains 15 residues. The V gene end was trimmed by 6 bases and the J gene end by 7 bases; junction bases not matched to a gene: 8. CDR3 in amino acids: CASRETTGGNSPLHF. Written as DNA, the CDR3 is TGTGCCAGCAGGGAAACTACAGGGGGAAATTCACCCCTCCACTTT.

The chain recombines TRBV7-9 with TRBJ2-7; 8 nucleotides line up with TRBD2. The CDR3 totals 14 residues. The germline CDR1 and CDR2 sequences are SEHNR and FQNEAQ (reference sequence). Germline trimming cut 5 bases from V and 6 bases from J; bases unmatched to any gene: 9. The CDR3 sequence: CASSKDGGVREQYF. The DNA of the CDR3 is TGTGCCAGCAGCAAAGACGGGGGGGTTCGCGAGCAGTACTTC. The whole variable domain, remainder taken from reference TRBV7-9 and TRBJ2-7, is DTGVSQNPRHKITKRGQNVTFRCDPISEHNRLYWYRQTLGQGPEFLTYFQNEAQLEKSRLLSDRFSAERPKGSFSTLEIQRTEQGDSAMYLCASSKDGGVREQYFGPGTRLTVT.

J is TRBJ1-3 and V is TRBV7-2; D is uncertain. The CDR3 spans 19 residues. Trimming removed 1 base from V and 4 bases from J, with 23 bases in between. Germline V gene sequence: CDR1 SGHTA, CDR2 FQGNSA. The CDR3: CASSLGGYGRSTSGNTIYF. In nucleotides, the CDR3 is TGTGCCAGCAGCTTAGGAGGGTACGGCAGGTCAACTTCCGGAAACACCATATATTTT.

The count of this clone is one. The gene calls are TRBV7-2 and TRBJ1-6; no definite D call. There are 18 residues in the CDR3. Germline CDR1 and CDR2: SGHTA and FQGNSA. V was pared by 1 base and J by 0 bases, with 13 bases between. The CDR3 DNA follows: TGTGCCAGCAGCTTAGAGCTAGGCGCGAGCTCCTATAATTCACCCCTCCACTTT. This codes for CASSLELGASSYNSPLHF.

V and J are TRBV12-5 and TRBJ2-3; TRBD2 is a possible D gene (6 bases). The length of the CDR3 is 15 residues. Deletions cut 0 bases from V and 2 bases from J, with 9 bases between. Germline V CDR1 and CDR2: LGHNT, FRNRAP. DNA for the CDR3: TGTGCTAGTGGTTTGGTAGGAGGGCCCACAGATACGCAGTATTTT. Translation: CASGLVGGPTDTQYF.

The CDR3 nucleotides read TGTGCCACCAGCGAGGCCAGGGTTGTTTATGGCTACACCTTC. It translates to CATSEARVVYGYTF. J is TRBJ1-2 and V is TRBV15; the D gene is possibly TRBD1 (5 bases). Germline assignment: CDR1 LNHNV and CDR2 YYDKDF (reference sequence). V was trimmed by 5 bases and J by 5 bases, leaving 15 bases between them. The length of the CDR3 is 14 residues.

This clone appeared once. The chain is built from TRBV2 and TRBJ2-7; 9 bases line up with TRBD1. Germline trimming cut 5 bases from V and 0 bases from J; bases unmatched to any gene: 8. The CDR3 runs 16 residues. Per the germline V gene, CDR1 is SNHLY and CDR2 is FYNNEI. CDR3 protein: CASSIPGQGPSYEQYF. For the CDR3, the DNA is TGTGCCAGCAGTATACCGGGACAGGGACCCTCCTACGAGCAGTACTTC.

The chain carries TRBV7-9 and TRBJ1-5; D is undetermined. Germline CDR1 SEHNR, CDR2 FQNEAQ (reference sequence). V lost 4 bases, J lost 1 base, and 8 bases lay in between. This CDR3 has 14 amino acids. CDR3 coding DNA: TGTGCCAGCAGCTCCGACATGAGCAATCAGCCCCAGCATTTT. Amino acid sequence: CASSSDMSNQPQHF.

The chain carries TRBV21-1 and TRBJ1-6. TRBV21-1 is noted as a pseudogene. There are 14 residues in the CDR3. The CDR3 here is CASSNGTLAAPLHF. Written as DNA, the CDR3 is TGTGCCAGCAGCAACGGGACGTTAGCGGCACCCCTCCACTTT.

The chain links TRBV15 to TRBJ2-6, with 7 nucleotides matching TRBD2. This CDR3 is 18 amino acids long. The germline V gene has CDR1 LNHNV and CDR2 YYDKDF (reference sequence). V was pared by 0 bases and J by 0 bases, with 5 bases of the junction left unmatched. The DNA of the CDR3 is TGTGCCACCAGCAGAGATGTCGGGGGGTCCTCTGGGGCCAACGTCCTGACTTTC. It yields the protein CATSRDVGGSSGANVLTF.

This clone is a singleton in its sample. V is TRBV25-1 and J is TRBJ1-5, with D maybe TRBD1 (6 bases). Germline V CDR1 and CDR2: MGHDK, SYGVNS. The CDR3 totals 14 residues. Trimming pared 3 bases from V and 7 bases from J, leaving 13 bases between. This chain's CDR3 is CASSDPTGFQPQHF. The CDR3 coding sequence is TGTGCCAGCAGTGACCCCACAGGGTTCCAGCCCCAGCATTTT.

This clone appeared once. The gene calls are TRBV7-2 and TRBJ2-3; D may be TRBD2 (7 bases). The germline V gene encodes CDR1 SGHTA and CDR2 FQGNSA. The V gene lost 1 base and the J gene lost 3 bases, with 11 bases spanning the gap. The CDR3 sequence is 15 residues long. In DNA, the CDR3 is TGTGCCAGCAGCTTAGTCGGGGGGCCGACAGATACGCAGTATTTT. The encoded protein is CASSLVGGPTDTQYF.

This chain joins TRBV30 and TRBJ2-7, with 9 bases matching TRBD1. This CDR3 contains 14 residues. The germline gives CDR1 GTSNPN, CDR2 SVGIG (reference sequence). With 0 bases clipped from V and 7 bases from J, the junction kept 7 bases outside the gene matches. Here the CDR3 reads CAWSVLGTGREQYF. CDR3 sequence (DNA): TGTGCCTGGAGTGTACTGGGGACAGGGAGAGAGCAGTACTTC.

This clone was counted a few times. The V call is TRBV4-3, the J call TRBJ2-1, with TRBD1 matching 12 bases. Germline assignment: CDR1 LGHNA and CDR2 YSLEER. Trimming took 6 bases from V and 8 from J; bases not matched to a gene: 11. The CDR3 length is 16 residues. The CDR3: CASSSTPGQGADEQFF. In DNA form, the CDR3 reads TGCGCCAGCAGTTCCACACCGGGACAGGGGGCGGATGAGCAGTTCTTC.

The chain employs TRBV11-2 and TRBJ2-3, with D possibly being TRBD2 (6 bases). Germline loops: CDR1 SGHAT, CDR2 FQNNGV. Trimming shortened V by 0 bases and J by 5 bases, and 12 bases separated the two germline ends. The length of the CDR3 is 15 residues. The CDR3 loop is CASSLDVGRRDTQYF. For the CDR3, the DNA is TGTGCCAGCAGCTTAGACGTGGGGAGGAGAGATACGCAGTATTTT.

The chain combines TRBV5-1 with TRBJ2-1; 7 positions match TRBD2. This CDR3 has 13 residues. The germline CDR1 and CDR2 sequences are SGHRS and YFSETQ. V shed 7 bases, J shed 7 bases, and the junction held 8 bases outside the gene matches. The CDR3 coding sequence is TGCGCCAGCGCGGGAGCTGGCGTAAATGAGCAGTTCTTC. Translating gives CASAGAGVNEQFF.

The chain links TRBV7-9 to TRBJ2-4; TRBD1 aligns across 8 bases. The J segment lost 3 bases and the V segment lost 4 bases, leaving 8 bases of the junction unmatched. Germline CDR1 reads SEHNR; CDR2 reads FQNEAQ (reference sequence). CDR3 length: 16 residues. The CDR3 DNA sequence: TGTGCCAGCAGCTCCACAGGGGGGTCCCACAAAAACATTCAGTACTTC. Translated, it gives CASSSTGGSHKNIQYF.

The rearrangement joins TRBV2 to TRBJ1-2; tentatively, D is TRBD1 (5 bases). From germline, CDR1 is SNHLY and CDR2 FYNNEI. Trimming took off 8 bases at V and 7 bases at J, with 14 bases between the two ends. CDR3 length equals 12 residues. The CDR3 DNA is TGTGCCAGCGGAAGAGTGGGGCGTGGCTACACCTTC. Encoded protein: CASGRVGRGYTF. Variable domain in full (rest from reference TRBV2 and TRBJ1-2): EPEVTQTPSHQVTQMGQEVILRCVPISNHLYFYWYRQILGQKVEFLVSFYNNEISEKSEIFDDQFSVERPDGSNFTLKIRSTKLEDSAMYFCASGRVGRGYTFGSGTRLTVV.

A single count supports this clone. The chain links TRBV7-8 to TRBJ1-1; 7 positions agree with TRBD1. The CDR3 runs to 15 residues. The germline CDR1 and CDR2 sequences are SGHVS and FQNEAQ. Trimming removed 0 bases from V and 4 bases from J; junction bases left unmatched: 5. The CDR3 loop is CASSLALQGTTEAFF. The DNA of the CDR3 is TGTGCCAGCAGCTTAGCTCTACAGGGGACCACTGAAGCTTTCTTT.

J is TRBJ1-2 and V is TRBV19; 8 nucleotides agree with TRBD1. After removal of 5 bases from V and 3 bases from J, the junction contained 8 bases not matched to a gene. Germline CDR1 is LNHDA and CDR2 is SQIVND (reference sequence). The CDR3 is 15 amino acids. CDR3 loop: CASSYTGGTDYGYTF. The CDR3 DNA follows: TGTGCCAGTAGTTATACAGGGGGTACAGACTATGGCTACACCTTC.

The V and J genes are TRBV6-1 and TRBJ2-1; the D is unclear. CDR1 and CDR2 from the germline V gene are MNHNS and SASEGT. With 4 bases removed from V and 14 bases from J, the gap between germline ends came to 21 bases. CDR3 size: 14 residues. CDR3 loop: CASSGLLQLLFEFF. CDR3 coding DNA: TGTGCCAGCAGTGGACTTCTTCAGTTGCTTTTCGAGTTCTTC.

This sequence joins TRBV27 and TRBJ1-4, with a possible D match to TRBD1 (5 bases). Germline V CDR1 and CDR2: MNHEY, SMNVEV (reference sequence). The CDR3 spans 15 residues. The V and J ends lost 6 bases and 5 bases respectively, with 16 bases between them. The CDR3 DNA reads TGTGCCAGCAGCTTACGCCGGGGGGGGAATGAAAAACTGTTTTTT. It encodes CASSLRRGGNEKLFF.

The chain uses TRBV27 and TRBJ2-3, with 7 nucleotides matching TRBD2. With 6 bases clipped from V and 2 bases from J, the junction kept 5 bases outside the gene matches. Germline loops: CDR1 MNHEY, CDR2 SMNVEV (reference sequence). CDR3 size: 14 residues. The CDR3 DNA reads TGTGCCAGCAGCCGGACTAGGGCCACAGATACGCAGTATTTT. As protein: CASSRTRATDTQYF.

The V call is TRBV9, the J call TRBJ2-3; no reliable D call. There are 13 residues in the CDR3. The germline V gene encodes CDR1 SGDLS and CDR2 YYNGEE. V was cut by 0 bases and J by 3 bases, with 5 bases left in between. CDR3 sequence (DNA): TGTGCCAGCAGCGTAGAACTAACAGATACGCAGTATTTT. This sequence encodes CASSVELTDTQYF.

This clone showed up just once. The chain is built from TRBV28 and TRBJ1-2; 7 positions agree with TRBD1. Germline loops: CDR1 MDHEN, CDR2 SYDVKM. With 5 bases clipped from V and 6 bases from J, the junction kept 9 bases outside the gene matches. The CDR3 sequence is 14 residues long. The CDR3: CASSGPGQSDGYTF. CDR3 DNA: TGTGCCAGCAGTGGCCCGGGACAGAGTGATGGCTACACCTTC.